What follows describes a single TCR beta chain. Sequencing was performed with immunoSEQ multiplex PCR; in TCRdb, only in-frame clones are kept and a portion is missing. Seen here are about 61,000 clones, 87% observed once, and the top ten hold more than 4.5%. This record comes from a study of blood T cell repertoires in COVID-19. CDR1 and CDR2 from the germline V gene are SGHNT and YYREEE (reference sequence). Trimming shortened V by 0 bases and J by 2 bases, and 11 bases separated the two germline ends. This CDR3 is 16 amino acids long. The source is an elderly man in a cohort sampled during active COVID-19. The chain carries TRBV5-4 and TRBJ2-2, with TRBD1 as a possible D gene (5 bases). The sample comprised peripheral blood. The CDR3 is CASSLVGATNTGELFF. The CDR3 DNA reads TGTGCCAGCAGCTTGGTAGGGGCCACTAACACCGGGGAGCTGTTTTTT.